The 5 T cell receptor beta chains listed next were all sequenced from one sample in a study of blood T cell repertoires in COVID-19. Libraries were prepared by immunoSEQ multiplex PCR; TCRdb keeps only in-frame clonotypes and omits some of them. Altogether some 150,000 clones are present, over 65% being singletons, with the ten largest covering roughly 2.2%. The material sequenced was peripheral blood. The receptors derive from a man aged 65 to 85 with acute or convalescent COVID-19.

This sequence joins TRBV18 and TRBJ1-5, with a possible D match to TRBD1 (6 bases). V was pared by 6 bases and J by 7 bases, with 16 bases between. The germline V gene has CDR1 KGHSH and CDR2 LQKENI. This CDR3 is 14 amino acids long. CDR3 sequence reads: CASSLLGGEQPQHF. In nucleotides, the CDR3 is TGTGCCAGCTCCCTCTTAGGGGGTGAACAGCCCCAGCATTTT.

V and J are TRBV6-5 and TRBJ2-5; possibly TRBD2 for D (6 bases). Per germline, CDR1 MNHEY and CDR2 SVGAGI. The V and J ends lost 7 bases and 4 bases respectively, with 19 bases between them. The CDR3 is 15 amino acids. Written as DNA, the CDR3 is TGTGCCAGCATGTTCCCCACTCTGGGGGGAGAGACCCAGTACTTC. This codes for CASMFPTLGGETQYF.

Regarding this clone: The limits of the CDR3 on the DNA are not certain, so only TCRdb's listed CDR3 is given. The CDR3 spells CASSPQVGTGAKTLF. The V gene is TRBV3-1 (or the pseudogene TRBV3-2), the J gene TRBJ1-2; TRBD1 reflects the table's D call only, with no check against the DNA. The germline V gene encodes CDR1 LGHDT and CDR2 YNNKEL (reference sequence). The CDR3 totals 15 residues, both ends included.

The rearrangement links TRBV25-1 to TRBJ1-5; D is undetermined. V was shortened by 3 bases and J by 2 bases, with 2 bases between the two germline ends. The CDR3 is 12 amino acids. Germline-derived CDR1 and CDR2 are MGHDK and SYGVNS. The CDR3 sequence: CASSDGNQPQHF. In DNA form, the CDR3 reads TGTGCCAGCAGTGACGGCAATCAGCCCCAGCATTTT. Full variable domain (remainder filled in from reference TRBV25-1 and TRBJ1-5): EADIYQTPRYLVIGTGKKITLECSQTMGHDKMYWYQQDPGMELHLIHYSYGVNSTEKGDLSSESTVSRIRTEHFPLTLESARPSHTSQYLCASSDGNQPQHFGDGTRLSIL.

The rearrangement joins TRBV7-2 to TRBJ2-5; D call uncertain. Trimming shortened V by 3 bases and J by 2 bases, and 13 bases separated the two germline ends. Germline V gives CDR1 SGHTA, CDR2 FQGNSA. The CDR3 spans 15 residues. The CDR3 sequence: CASSFNPQFQETQYF. DNA for the CDR3: TGTGCCAGCAGCTTTAACCCTCAGTTTCAAGAGACCCAGTACTTC. The variable domain in full, completed from reference TRBV7-2 and TRBJ2-5, reads GAGVSQSPSNKVTEKGKDVELRCDPISGHTALYWYRQSLGQGLEFLIYFQGNSAPDKSGLPSDRFSAERTGGSVSTLTIQRTQQEDSAVYLCASSFNPQFQETQYFGPGTRLLVL.